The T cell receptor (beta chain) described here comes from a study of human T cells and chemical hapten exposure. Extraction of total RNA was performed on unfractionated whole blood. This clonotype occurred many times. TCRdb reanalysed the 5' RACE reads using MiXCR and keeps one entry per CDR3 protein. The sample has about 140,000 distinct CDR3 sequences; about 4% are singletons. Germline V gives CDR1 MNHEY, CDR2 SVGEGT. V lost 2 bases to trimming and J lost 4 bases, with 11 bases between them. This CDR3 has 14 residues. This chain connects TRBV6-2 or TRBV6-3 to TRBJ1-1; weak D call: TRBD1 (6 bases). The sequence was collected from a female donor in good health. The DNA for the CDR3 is TGTGCCAGCAGTTACATCAGGGGAGCCACTGAAGCTTTCTTT. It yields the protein CASSYIRGATEAFF.